The 8 T cell receptor beta chains reported below all come from one sample, sequenced in a study of regulatory T cells. The study's findings and limits: Hydrophobic residues at CDR3 positions 6 and 7 were enriched in conventional CD4+ T cells of CD3G-deficient patients.

These receptors lack a known antigen. The primer mix had 52 TRBV and 13 TRBJ primers. TCRdb keeps only in-frame clones here, not all; method: immunoSEQ multiplex PCR. Counted here are about 18,000 clones, approximately 80% occurring once; the ten biggest clones make up around 8.6%. The material sequenced was conventional CD4+ T cells sorted from blood. The receptors stem from a person under 45 with CD3G deficiency.

The chain links TRBV6-1 to TRBJ2-7; weak D call: TRBD1 (6 bases). V was pared by 5 bases and J by 2 bases, with 13 bases between. Germline CDR1 and CDR2: MNHNS and SASEGT. The CDR3 spans 14 residues. The CDR3 is CASSPRRGTYEQYF. DNA of the CDR3: TGTGCCAGCAGTCCCCGTAGGGGGACCTACGAGCAGTACTTC.

The rearrangement links TRBV9 to TRBJ2-4; D is ambiguous. The CDR3 has 14 residues. Trimming stripped 3 bases from V and 11 bases from J, with 18 bases between. CDR1 is SGDLS, CDR2 YYNGEE, per germline. The CDR3 reads CASSEGLHGPVQYF. The CDR3 bases are TGTGCCAGCAGCGAGGGATTACACGGTCCGGTTCAGTACTTC.

This clone showed up just a few times. The V gene is TRBV28, the J gene TRBJ2-5; D unresolved. The V gene's germline CDR1 is MDHEN and CDR2 SYDVKM. This CDR3 has 11 amino acids. V was trimmed by 3 bases and J by 5 bases, leaving 4 bases between them. CDR3 coding DNA: TGTGCCAGCAGTTTTGGGGAGACCCAGTACTTC. Encoded protein: CASSFGETQYF.

The chain has TRBV20-1 and TRBJ2-7; no firm D call. The length of the CDR3 is 11 residues. The V end lost 3 bases, the J end lost 6 bases, and 9 bases lay between the germline ends. CDR1 is DFQATT and CDR2 is SNEGSKA in the germline V gene (reference sequence). This chain's CDR3 is CSASQEFEQYF. Written as DNA, the CDR3 is TGCAGTGCTAGTCAGGAGTTCGAGCAGTACTTC.

V usage is TRBV6-1 and J usage is TRBJ1-4, with no clear D. The CDR3 is 13 residues long. Trimming pared 6 bases from V and 8 bases from J, leaving 13 bases between. Germline V CDR1 and CDR2: MNHNS, SASEGT. DNA for the CDR3: TGTGCCAGCAGATTCACCTCGGGGGAAAAACTGTTTTTT. This encodes CASRFTSGEKLFF.

The rearrangement joins TRBV10-2 to TRBJ2-2, with 7 bases fitting TRBD1. The CDR3 covers 14 residues. From germline, CDR1 is WSHSY and CDR2 SAAADI. V trimming: 6 bases; J trimming: 6 bases; junction bases outside the gene matches: 7. The CDR3 sequence is CASRDRVRAGELFF. CDR3 nucleotide sequence: TGCGCCAGCAGAGACAGGGTCCGGGCCGGGGAGCTGTTTTTT.

The chain recombines TRBV29-1 with TRBJ1-2; the D gene is possibly TRBD1 (5 bases). There are 12 residues in the CDR3. Germline CDR1 SQVTM, CDR2 ANQGSEA. The V gene lost 7 bases and the J gene lost 4 bases, with 13 bases spanning the gap. The DNA for the CDR3 is TGCAGCGGAGGGGATTCTCGCTATGGCTACACCTTC. Protein sequence: CSGGDSRYGYTF. Supplemented by reference TRBV29-1 and TRBJ1-2, the full variable domain reads SAVISQKPSRDICQRGTSLTIQCQVDSQVTMMFWYRQQPGQSLTLIATANQGSEATYESGFVIDKFPISRPNLTFSTLTVSNMSPEDSSIYLCSGGDSRYGYTFGSGTRLTVV.

This clone was recorded only once. The junction departs from germline at one end; a sequencing error may be responsible. V and J are TRBV6-6 and TRBJ2-7, with D possibly matching TRBD1 (6 bases). This CDR3 has 12 residues. Germline-derived CDR1 and CDR2 are MNHNY and SVGAGI (reference sequence). The CDR3 reads CAISTGTPEQYF. Here the CDR3 DNA reads TGTGCCATCAGTACCGGGACACCCGAGCAGTACTTC.